These T cell receptor beta chains were read from a single sample in a study of OX40 agonist ivuxolimab in advanced cancers. Some clones are missing from TCRdb's copy, which holds only in-frame ones; the method was immunoSEQ multiplex PCR. The table records about 75,000 clones, about nine tenths of them present only once. This material consisted of CD4+ or CD8+ T cells sorted from blood, taken in a trial of the OX40 agonist ivuxolimab. Source of these receptors: an adult with an advanced solid tumor such as melanoma, head and neck, liver or kidney cancer. CDR3s include the opening cysteine and the closing phenylalanine or tryptophan. D genes are given only for firm matches. A clone size is listed for some rows: how often the clone was seen (once, few, many), or a class if it is expanded.

CDR3 protein	CDR3 DNA	J gene	D gene	V gene	clone size
CASSLAETQYF	TGTGCCAGCAGCTTGGCAGAGACCCAGTACTTC	TRBJ2-5	.	TRBV5-4	.
CASSRTSTNEKLFF	TGCGCCAGCAGCCGGACATCAACTAATGAAAAACTGTTTTTT	TRBJ1-4	.	TRBV5-1	.
CASTRQGSEAFF	TGTGCCAGCACCCGACAGGGGTCTGAAGCTTTCTTT	TRBJ1-1	TRBD1	TRBV7-3	.
CASSLGTRDNQPQHF	TGTGCCAGCAGCTTAGGGACGAGGGATAATCAGCCCCAGCATTTT	TRBJ1-5	.	TRBV11-2	.
CASSFGQGATYGYTF	TGTGCCAGCAGCTTCGGACAGGGGGCTACCTATGGCTACACCTTC	TRBJ1-2	TRBD1	TRBV9	.
CASSSGTGPREQYF	TGTGCCAGCAGTTCCGGGACGGGCCCCCGCGAGCAGTACTTC	TRBJ2-7	.	TRBV6-1	.
CASSQEGLGSGPYEQYF	TGCGCCAGCAGCCAAGAGGGTCTAGGCTCAGGCCCCTACGAGCAGTACTTC	TRBJ2-7	.	TRBV4-1	few
CASSLISYTIYF	TGTGCCAGCAGCTTGATTTCATACACCATATATTTT	TRBJ1-3	.	TRBV7-9	medium-sized
CASSLQGATSSSEAFF	TGTGCCAGCAGCTTACAGGGGGCGACGTCTAGCTCTGAAGCTTTCTTT	TRBJ1-1	TRBD1	TRBV11-2	.
CASSHAANTEAFF	TGTGCCAGCAGCCACGCGGCGAACACTGAAGCTTTCTTT	TRBJ1-1	.	TRBV7-2	.
CASSQREFGYTF	TGCGCCAGCAGCCAAAGGGAGTTCGGCTACACCTTC	TRBJ1-2	.	TRBV4-1	.
CASSLLEGGGYTF	TGCGCCAGCAGCTTGTTGGAGGGAGGGGGCTACACCTTC	TRBJ1-2	.	TRBV5-1	few
CASSSLTGETEAFF	TGCGCCAGCAGCTCGCTTACAGGGGAGACTGAAGCTTTCTTT	TRBJ1-1	TRBD1	TRBV5-1	.
CASSLTSRSTDTQYF	TGCGCCAGCAGCTTGACTAGCCGTAGCACAGATACGCAGTATTTT	TRBJ2-3	.	TRBV5-1	.
CASSLRGTGDEQYF	TGTGCCAGCAGCTTAAGGGGGACAGGGGACGAGCAGTACTTC	TRBJ2-7	TRBD1	TRBV7-2	.
CASSSDTTGELFF	TGTGCCAGCAGCTCTGACACCACCGGGGAGCTGTTTTTT	TRBJ2-2	.	TRBV7-6	.
CASSKLMNTEAFF	TGTGCCAGCAGCAAACTCATGAACACTGAAGCTTTCTTT	TRBJ1-1	.	TRBV5-8	.
CASSSRDRANTGELFF	TGTGCCAGCAGTTCCCGGGACAGGGCGAACACCGGGGAGCTGTTTTTT	TRBJ2-2	TRBD1	TRBV6-6	.
CASSLSSSYNEQFF	TGTGCCAGCTCGCTTTCCAGCTCCTACAATGAGCAGTTCTTC	TRBJ2-1	.	TRBV18	.
CASSGNRGLPTDTQYF	TGTGCCAGCAGTGGCAACAGGGGGCTTCCCACAGATACGCAGTATTTT	TRBJ2-3	TRBD1	TRBV6-6	.
CASGLWVGDTEAFF	TGTGCTAGTGGTTTATGGGTTGGCGACACTGAAGCTTTCTTT	TRBJ1-1	.	TRBV12-5	once
CASSVRDEQFF	TGTGCCAGCAGCGTCCGGGACGAGCAGTTCTTC	TRBJ2-1	.	TRBV7-8	.
CASSWGELAFF	TGTGCCAGCAGCTGGGGGGAATTGGCTTTCTTT	TRBJ1-1	.	TRBV5-4	.
CASSDYRGRTEAFF	TGTGCCAGCAGTGACTACAGGGGGCGGACTGAAGCTTTCTTT	TRBJ1-1	TRBD1	TRBV11-2	.
CASSEARQGYQPQHF	TGTGCCAGCAGTGAAGCGCGACAGGGGTATCAGCCCCAGCATTTT	TRBJ1-5	TRBD1	TRBV2	.
CASSLRADSPLHF	TGTGCCAGCAGCTTAAGAGCTGATTCACCCCTCCACTTT	TRBJ1-6	.	TRBV11-2	.
CASSARANEQFF	TGTGCCAGCAGTGCGCGGGCCAATGAGCAGTTCTTC	TRBJ2-1	.	TRBV6-5	.
CASRSGSANTGELFF	TGTGCCAGTAGATCGGGGTCCGCGAACACCGGGGAGCTGTTTTTT	TRBJ2-2	.	TRBV19	.
CAIGSAGGTEDTQYF	TGTGCCATCGGGTCAGCGGGGGGGACGGAAGATACGCAGTATTTT	TRBJ2-3	TRBD2	TRBV10-3	once
CASKDSPTDTQYF	TGTGCCAGTAAGGACTCCCCCACAGATACGCAGTATTTT	TRBJ2-3	.	TRBV19	.
CASSLGLSGSDGYTF	TGTGCCAGCAGCTTAGGATTGTCAGGGTCGGACGGCTACACCTTC	TRBJ1-2	.	TRBV11-2	medium-sized
CASSGHPSGTGELFF	TGTGCCAGCAGCGGACACCCAAGTGGCACCGGGGAGCTGTTTTTT	TRBJ2-2	.	TRBV2	.
CASSTAGAGTQYF	TGTGCCAGCAGTACGGCGGGGGCTGGGACCCAGTACTTC	TRBJ2-5	.	TRBV4-2	.
CASSLDRTYEQYF	TGCGCCAGCAGCTTAGACCGAACCTACGAGCAGTACTTC	TRBJ2-7	.	TRBV5-1	.
CASSRQGSEAFF	TGCGCCAGCAGCCGACAGGGGAGTGAAGCTTTCTTT	TRBJ1-1	TRBD1	TRBV4-1	.
CASSPETGPSRELFF	TGCGCCAGCAGCCCGGAGACAGGGCCGTCCCGGGAGCTGTTTTTT	TRBJ2-2	TRBD1	TRBV4-3	.
CASSLTTGAASPLHF	TGTGCCAGCAGCTTAACGACAGGTGCCGCGTCACCCCTCCACTTT	TRBJ1-6	.	TRBV7-3	.
CASSQGGQGAGSPLHF	TGTGCCAGCAGCCAAGGGGGCCAGGGGGCAGGTTCACCCCTCCACTTT	TRBJ1-6	TRBD1	TRBV4-2	few
CASATTPYEQYF	TGTGCTAGTGCAACCACCCCCTACGAGCAGTACTTC	TRBJ2-7	.	TRBV12-5	.
CAFSDFSVPDTQYF	TGTGCCTTTTCGGACTTCTCGGTCCCAGATACGCAGTATTTT	TRBJ2-3	.	TRBV30	once
CASSIGGQQETQYF	TGTGCCAGTAGTATAGGCGGACAGCAAGAGACCCAGTACTTC	TRBJ2-5	.	TRBV19	.
CASSLPYQPQHF	TGTGCCAGCAGCTTACCCTATCAGCCCCAGCATTTT	TRBJ1-5	.	TRBV7-2	.
CAWSGGQKNTEAFF	TGTGCCTGGAGTGGAGGACAGAAGAACACTGAAGCTTTCTTT	TRBJ1-1	.	TRBV30	.
CASSPPGIPDTQYF	TGTGCCAGCAGCCCCCCGGGAATACCAGATACGCAGTATTTT	TRBJ2-3	.	TRBV7-3	.
CASSLIQGGVGTEAFF	TGTGCCAGCAGCCTAATTCAGGGGGGCGTAGGCACTGAAGCTTTCTTT	TRBJ1-1	TRBD1	TRBV7-2	once
CAGTQGVGQPQHF	TGTGCCGGAACCCAGGGAGTCGGTCAGCCCCAGCATTTT	TRBJ1-5	.	TRBV6-1	.
CASSLDLGAPQHF	TGTGCCAGCAGCTTAGATTTGGGAGCGCCCCAGCATTTT	TRBJ1-5	.	TRBV11-2	few
CAWSLTQRDQYF	TGTGCCTGGAGTCTGACCCAGAGGGACCAGTACTTC	TRBJ2-5	.	TRBV30	.
CASSESVGELFF	TGTGCCAGCAGTGAATCGGTCGGGGAGCTGTTTTTT	TRBJ2-2	.	TRBV2	once
CASSYSWEGSYEQYF	TGTGCCAGCAGTTACAGCTGGGAAGGATCCTACGAGCAGTACTTC	TRBJ2-7	.	TRBV6-5	.
CASSFRDRINTEAFF	TGTGCCAGCAGTTTTAGGGACAGGATCAACACTGAAGCTTTCTTT	TRBJ1-1	TRBD1	TRBV27	.
CASSVMPGQGFYGYTF	TGTGCCAGCAGCGTAATGCCGGGACAGGGTTTCTATGGCTACACCTTC	TRBJ1-2	TRBD1	TRBV2	.
CASSYSYDREAFF	TGTGCCAGCAGTTACTCATATGACAGGGAAGCTTTCTTT	TRBJ1-1	.	TRBV6-5	.